This entry describes one T cell receptor (beta chain). Its specificity is not known. One end of the junction does not line up with germline, which may come from a read error. Regarding treatment: roughly 11-day PBMC culture with coronavirus spike peptide pools or control peptides (ViraFEST assay). Days 3 and 7 saw half the medium swapped for fresh IL-2 medium. The data were taken from a study of vaccination and CD4 T cells after COVID-19. Researchers used the Oncomine TCR Beta short-read assay to sequence DNA from cultured CD4+ T cells. Cultured CD4+ T cells were the source of extracted genomic DNA. TCRdb called the PCR reads again in MiXCR, with one record for every CDR3 protein. This sample carries some 18,000 distinct CDR3 sequences, around half of them seen once, and the ten largest clones take roughly 10%. The CDR3 runs to 15 residues. The germline CDR1 and CDR2 sequences are SEHNR and FQNEAQ (reference sequence).

This receptor was identified in a human donor who had recovered from COVID-19. V and J are TRBV7-9 and TRBJ1-5, with a weak D call TRBD1 (6 bases). The sequenced sample was CD4+ T cells from blood, cultured in vitro, obtained before SARS-CoV-2 vaccination. This CDR3 reads CASSLGGYSNQPQHF. CDR3 DNA: TGTGCTAGCAGCTTAGGGGGGTATAGCAATCAGCCCCAGCATTTT.